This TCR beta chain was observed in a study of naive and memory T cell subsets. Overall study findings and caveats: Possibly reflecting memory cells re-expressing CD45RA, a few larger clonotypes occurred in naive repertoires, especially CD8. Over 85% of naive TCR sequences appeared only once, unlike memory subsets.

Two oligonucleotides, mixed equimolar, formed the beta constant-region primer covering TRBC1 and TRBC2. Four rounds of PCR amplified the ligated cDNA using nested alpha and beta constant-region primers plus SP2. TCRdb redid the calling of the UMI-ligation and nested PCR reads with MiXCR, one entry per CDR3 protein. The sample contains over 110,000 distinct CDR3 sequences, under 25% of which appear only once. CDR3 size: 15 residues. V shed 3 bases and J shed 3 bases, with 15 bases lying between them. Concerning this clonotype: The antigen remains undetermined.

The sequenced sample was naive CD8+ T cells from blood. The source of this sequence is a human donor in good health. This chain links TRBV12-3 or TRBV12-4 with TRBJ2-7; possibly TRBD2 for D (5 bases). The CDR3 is CASSFIGPGLYEQYF. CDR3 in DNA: TGTGCCAGCAGTTTTATCGGCCCCGGACTCTACGAGCAGTACTTC.